These T cell receptor beta chains were read from a single sample in a study of blood T cell repertoires in COVID-19. The repertoire was sequenced with immunoSEQ multiplex PCR; TCRdb's copy has only in-frame clones and lacks some. The sample holds some 290,000 clones, approximately 89% seen once. Sequencing input: peripheral blood. Receptor source: a young woman with COVID-19, enrolled during active disease. Both conserved end residues are part of each CDR3. Fields, in order: clone size, J gene, D gene, V gene, CDR3 DNA, CDR3 protein. A D gene is named only where the DNA matches it firmly. Clone size is given for some rows only: seen once, a few or many times, or a class if the clone is expanded.

NA	TRBJ1-2	NA	TRBV4-2	TGTGCCAGCAGCTGGGCAGGGGAGAGCGGGGGCGGTGGCTACACCTTC	CASSWAGESGGGGYTF
NA	TRBJ1-2	NA	TRBV3-1/TRBV3-2	TGTGCCAGCAGGAACGGGTCTTTTCTGGGAGACCTCACTCCTGGCTACACCTTC	CASRNGSFLGDLTPGYTF
NA	TRBJ1-6	TRBD1	TRBV2	TGTGCCAGCAGCCCCTTTGTTGGACAGGGCAATTCACCCCTCCACTTT	CASSPFVGQGNSPLHF
NA	TRBJ2-7	TRBD1	TRBV27	TGTGCCAGCAGTTTCTCCGGGACAGGGAGGTGGGAGCAGTACTTC	CASSFSGTGRWEQYF
NA	TRBJ2-2	NA	TRBV18	TGTGCCAGCCGAGGTGTCCCCGGGGAGCTGTTTTTT	CASRGVPGELFF
NA	TRBJ1-2	NA	TRBV5-1	TGCGCCAGCAGCTTTTATGGGCCAGCTCCCTATGGCTACACCTTC	CASSFYGPAPYGYTF
NA	TRBJ2-7	TRBD2	TRBV27	TGTGCCAGCAGTCTCCGGGAGGCTCCCCACTACGAGCAGTACTTC	CASSLREAPHYEQYF
NA	TRBJ1-5	NA	TRBV2	TGTGCCAGCTGGTCACCCGGTACGAGCAATCAGCCCCAGCATTTT	CASWSPGTSNQPQHF
NA	TRBJ1-3	NA	TRBV11-2	TGTGCCAGCAGCTTGTTGTCTTCTGGAAACACCATATATTTT	CASSLLSSGNTIYF
once	TRBJ1-5	NA	TRBV6-2/TRBV6-3	TGTGCCAGCAGTTACTTCGGGGAACAGCCCCAGCATTTT	CASSYFGEQPQHF
NA	TRBJ2-5	TRBD2	TRBV27	TGTGCCAGCCAACCAGGGCTAGCGGGGGGCGGAGAGACCCAGTACTTC	CASQPGLAGGGETQYF
NA	TRBJ1-2	TRBD1	TRBV5-1	TGCGCCAGCAGTCACGACAGGGGGCTGGGTTACACCTTC	CASSHDRGLGYTF
few	TRBJ1-1	NA	TRBV6-5	TGTGCCAGCAGTTACTCGACTGGACAGCAATACACTGAAGCTTTCTTT	CASSYSTGQQYTEAFF
NA	TRBJ1-5	NA	TRBV7-9	TGTGCCAGCAGCTTAGCGGGGCAAAATCAGCCCCAGCATTTT	CASSLAGQNQPQHF
NA	TRBJ1-2	NA	TRBV5-5	TGTGCCAGCAGTTCACAAAATGCCTATGGCTACACCTTC	CASSSQNAYGYTF
NA	TRBJ1-5	NA	TRBV7-9	TGTGCCAGCAGCCCATTAAAGGGAGGTTATCAGCCCCAGCATTTT	CASSPLKGGYQPQHF
NA	TRBJ2-7	NA	TRBV29-1	TGCAGCGCCAACGGGAGATCAGGACACGAGCAGTACTTC	CSANGRSGHEQYF
NA	TRBJ2-3	TRBD1	TRBV18	TGTGCCAGCTCACCACTCAAGGGGGCACGTGGTCTTGATACGCAGTATTTT	CASSPLKGARGLDTQYF
NA	TRBJ1-1	TRBD1	TRBV19	TGTGCCAGTAGTATCCCCCGGGGACAGGTGGACACTGAAGCTTTCTTT	CASSIPRGQVDTEAFF
NA	TRBJ1-2	TRBD1	TRBV6-5	TGTGCCATCCCTCCGGGACAGGGGTTCGGCTACACCTTC	CAIPPGQGFGYTF
NA	TRBJ1-1	NA	TRBV27	TGTGCCAGCAGTCCCCGGGGTGTAGGGGGGGGTTCGAACACTGAAGCTTTCTTT	CASSPRGVGGGSNTEAFF
NA	TRBJ2-2	NA	TRBV10-2	TGCGCCAGCACCATGACTGGTGGGGAGCTGTTTTTT	CASTMTGGELFF
few	TRBJ2-1	NA	TRBV7-6	TGTGCCAGCAGCTTAGAGACGGAGGTGGAGTACAATGAGCAGTTCTTC	CASSLETEVEYNEQFF
once	TRBJ1-2	NA	TRBV28	TGTGCCAGCAGTTCAACCAGCTATGGCTACACCTTC	CASSSTSYGYTF
once	TRBJ2-5	NA	TRBV7-9	TGTGCCAGCAGCCCCCCAGGGGTCGGAGAGACCCAGTACTTC	CASSPPGVGETQYF
NA	TRBJ2-7	TRBD2	TRBV19	TGTGCCAGTAGTCAAAGCGGGGGGGATAACTACGAGCAGTACTTC	CASSQSGGDNYEQYF
NA	TRBJ1-5	NA	TRBV5-1	TGCGCCAGCAGCTTGTCAGCCAGGGGATCACCCCGCCCCAGTTATAGCAATCAGCCCCAGCATTTT	CASSLSARGSPRPSYSNQPQHF